A selection of T cell receptor beta chains follows, all from one sample in a study of CD8 T cells in ankylosing spondylitis. TCRdb reanalysed the 5' RACE reads using MiXCR and keeps one entry per CDR3 protein. This table has around 210,000 distinct CDR3 sequences, less than 9.5% appearing once. Sequenced material: blood, either unsorted or a sorted T cell fraction (not recorded which). The source is a female donor with ankylosing spondylitis or in good health (not recorded which). Each CDR3 is given with its conserved first and last residue. The D gene is left open where the match is weak. Only part of the rows carry a size: once, few, many, or a class if the clone is expanded.

v_call,d_call,clone_size,j_call,cdr3_aa,cdr3_nt
TRBV20-1,TRBD2,many,TRBJ2-7,CSARDYRSYEQYF,TGCAGTGCTCGGGACTACCGTTCCTACGAGCAGTACTTC
TRBV6-1,.,many,TRBJ2-7,CASKEAASSYEQYF,TGTGCCAGCAAAGAAGCGGCGAGCTCCTACGAGCAGTACTTC
TRBV7-8,.,.,TRBJ1-1,CASSLGEVLEAFF,TGTGCCAGCAGCCTCGGGGAGGTACTCGAAGCTTTCTTT
TRBV14,.,many,TRBJ2-3,CASSHAESPFADTQYF,TGTGCCAGCAGCCATGCTGAGAGTCCATTTGCAGATACGCAGTATTTT
TRBV29-1,.,many,TRBJ2-4,CSVIDSLGPPNIQYF,TGCAGCGTTATTGACAGCTTAGGTCCCCCGAACATTCAGTACTTC
TRBV6-2/TRBV6-3,.,many,TRBJ2-7,CASSAPRGVAYEQYF,TGTGCCAGCAGTGCCCCAAGGGGGGTGGCCTACGAGCAGTACTTC
TRBV7-3,.,many,TRBJ2-3,CASRSAGDTQYF,TGTGCCAGCAGGTCCGCGGGGGATACGCAGTATTTT
TRBV7-3,.,many,TRBJ2-6,CASSLTRQLISSGANVLTF,TGTGCCAGCAGCTTAACCCGACAGCTAATCAGCTCTGGGGCCAACGTCCTGACTTTC
TRBV29-1,.,few,TRBJ2-7,CAVVGAAREQYF,TGCGCCGTCGTCGGGGCAGCCAGGGAGCAGTACTTC
TRBV29-1,TRBD1,many,TRBJ1-4,CSATGGGEKLFF,TGCAGCGCTACAGGGGGAGGTGAAAAACTGTTTTTT
TRBV28,.,many,TRBJ2-5,CASSRSPRETQYF,TGTGCCAGCAGCAGATCGCCGCGGGAGACCCAGTACTTC
TRBV12-3/TRBV12-4,.,many,TRBJ1-5,CASSNSDQPQHF,TGTGCCAGCAGTAATTCGGATCAGCCCCAGCATTTT
TRBV2,.,many,TRBJ1-1,CASSDGMQPEAFF,TGTGCCAGCAGTGACGGTATGCAGCCGGAAGCTTTCTTT
TRBV6-2/TRBV6-3,TRBD1,.,TRBJ2-5,CASSFRQGAETQYF,TGTGCCAGCAGTTTCCGACAGGGGGCTGAGACCCAGTACTTC
TRBV5-5,.,few,TRBJ1-2,CASRQDSSTSYGYTF,TGTGCCAGCAGACAGGACAGTTCTACTAGCTATGGCTACACCTTC
TRBV6-1,.,many,TRBJ2-7,CASSRTPNLPAEQYF,TGTGCCAGCAGCCGTACACCTAACCTCCCCGCCGAGCAGTACTTC
TRBV18,.,many,TRBJ1-3,CASSPLGALSGNTIYF,TGTGCCAGCTCACCTTTGGGGGCCCTCTCTGGAAACACCATATATTTT
TRBV11-2,TRBD2,few,TRBJ2-7,CASSLDLAGGPYEQYF,TGTGCCAGCAGCTTAGATCTAGCGGGAGGCCCCTACGAGCAGTACTTC
TRBV5-1,.,.,TRBJ1-1,CASSLGPLANTEAFF,TGCGCCAGCAGCTTGGGCCCGTTGGCAAACACTGAAGCTTTCTTT
TRBV6-5,.,many,TRBJ1-4,CASSYPGEKLFF,TGTGCCAGCAGTTACCCGGGGGAAAAACTGTTTTTT
TRBV12-3/TRBV12-4,.,.,TRBJ2-1,CVSSPRWEKGNEQFF,TGTGTCAGCAGTCCCAGGTGGGAGAAGGGGAATGAGCAGTTCTTC
TRBV12-3/TRBV12-4,.,many,TRBJ1-1,CASSLDLNMNTEAFF,TGTGCCAGCAGTTTAGACCTCAATATGAACACTGAAGCTTTCTTT
TRBV27,.,few,TRBJ1-2,CASKGIPPSNYGYTF,TGTGCCAGCAAGGGCATCCCCCCTTCTAACTATGGCTACACCTTC
TRBV20-1,TRBD2,few,TRBJ2-1,CSARQAGRYNEQFF,TGCAGTGCTAGACAAGCGGGAAGGTACAATGAGCAGTTCTTC
TRBV7-8,.,many,TRBJ1-2,CASSFFRKDYGNYGYTF,TGTGCCAGCAGCTTCTTTCGCAAGGACTACGGGAACTATGGCTACACCTTC
TRBV7-2,TRBD2,.,TRBJ2-3,CAGSFGRGATDTQYF,TGTGCCGGCAGCTTTGGGCGGGGGGCCACAGATACGCAGTATTTT
TRBV4-1,TRBD1,many,TRBJ2-5,CASSQDGWTGYAPVQETQYF,TGCGCCAGCAGCCAAGATGGCTGGACAGGCTATGCCCCCGTCCAAGAGACCCAGTACTTC
TRBV6-6,.,many,TRBJ2-7,CASSYVAETYEQYF,TGTGCCAGCAGTTATGTGGCCGAAACCTACGAGCAGTACTTC
TRBV10-3,TRBD2,many,TRBJ2-7,CAISHSGRRTYEQYF,TGTGCCATCAGTCATAGCGGGAGACGGACCTACGAGCAGTACTTC
TRBV10-3,.,many,TRBJ2-1,CAIKGTGDEQFF,TGTGCCATCAAAGGGACCGGCGATGAGCAGTTCTTC
TRBV18,TRBD2,many,TRBJ2-1,CASSPTLAGLAGNEQFF,TGTGCCAGCTCACCAACACTAGCGGGACTTGCTGGCAATGAGCAGTTCTTC
TRBV6-2/TRBV6-3,.,many,TRBJ1-5,CASSYTRTGQPQHF,TGTGCCAGCAGTTATACGAGGACGGGTCAGCCCCAGCATTTT